This T cell receptor beta chain was identified in a study of T-cell memory formation after mild COVID-19. About the study: Largely, the TCR clusters proved donor specific.

In TCRdb, the 5' RACE reads were re-called with MiXCR into one record per CDR3 protein. The profile shows approximately 500,000 distinct CDR3 sequences, approximately 25% of them singletons. Study results and limitations: Clones that got smaller from day 15 to 85 had even CD4/CD8, while clones growing later tipped toward CD4+.

The CDR3 has 15 residues. J was trimmed by 7 bases and V by 3 bases; bases with no gene match: 7. CDR1 LNHNV and CDR2 YYDKDF come from the germline V gene (reference sequence). Turning to this clonotype: Its antigen is not identified.

The TCR sequence derives from an adult woman who had mild COVID-19 (a few samples of this study predate the infection). Cell type and time point are not known. The genes are TRBV15 and TRBJ1-5, with 9 bases lining up with TRBD1. The sample was PBMCs or a T cell subset sorted from them (not recorded which). CDR3: CATSSWTGAGQPQHF. CDR3 in DNA: TGTGCCACCAGCAGCTGGACAGGGGCAGGGCAGCCCCAGCATTTT.